This T cell receptor beta chain was obtained from a study of T cell repertoires in cytomegalovirus infection. Across the study: CMV epitopes in the study were HLA-C-restricted (recently identified) and HLA-B-restricted (well studied). Through public TCR beta signatures, both CMV infection and matching HLA type were indicated. Study outcomes and limitations: Adding up the frequency of public TCR beta families identified people who carried CMV plus the relevant HLA. Ex vivo responses were dominated by HLA-C-restricted CMV-specific TCR beta clonotypes.

The CDR3 is 16 amino acids. V lost 5 bases to trimming and J lost 2 bases, with 19 bases between them. CDR1 and CDR2 from the germline V gene are SEHNR and FQNEAQ (reference sequence). This clonotype showed up just a few times. The antigen is undetermined. TCRdb itself ran the reads through MiXCR, one entry per CDR3 protein. The table lists a few hundred thousand distinct CDR3 sequences, roughly a third of them singletons. The J gene is TRBJ2-7, the V gene TRBV7-9; no definite D call. Here the sequenced sample was cultured PBMCs, taken from culture after CMV antigen stimulation. The receptor's source is a human donor in good health (CMV status not recorded). Some clones in this sample may be carry-over from other donors' samples. The CDR3 DNA reads TGTGCCAGCAGCGCCCATATAGCCGGAGTCGCCTACGAGCAGTACTTC. Protein product: CASSAHIAGVAYEQYF.